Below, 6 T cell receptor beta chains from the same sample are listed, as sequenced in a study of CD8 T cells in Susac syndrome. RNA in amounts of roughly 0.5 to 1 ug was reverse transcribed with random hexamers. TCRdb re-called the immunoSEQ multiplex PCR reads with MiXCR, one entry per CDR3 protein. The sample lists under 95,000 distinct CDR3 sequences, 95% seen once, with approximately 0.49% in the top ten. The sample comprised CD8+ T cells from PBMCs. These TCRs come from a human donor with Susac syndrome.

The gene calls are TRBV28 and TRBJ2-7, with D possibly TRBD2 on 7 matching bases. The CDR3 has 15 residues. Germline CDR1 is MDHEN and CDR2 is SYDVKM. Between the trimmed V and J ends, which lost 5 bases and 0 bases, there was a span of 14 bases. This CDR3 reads CASSPWGGSSYEQYF. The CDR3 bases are TGTGCCAGCAGTCCCTGGGGGGGCAGCTCCTACGAGCAGTACTTC. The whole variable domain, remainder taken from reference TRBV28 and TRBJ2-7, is DVKVTQSSRYLVKRTGEKVFLECVQDMDHENMFWYRQDPGLGLRLIYFSYDVKMKEKGDIPEGYSVSREKKERFSLILESASTNQTSMYLCASSPWGGSSYEQYFGPGTRLTVT.

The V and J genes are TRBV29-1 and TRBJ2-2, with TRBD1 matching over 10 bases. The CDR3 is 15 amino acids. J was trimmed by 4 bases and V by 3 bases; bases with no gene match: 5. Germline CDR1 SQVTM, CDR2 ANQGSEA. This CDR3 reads CSVDLGTGATGELFF. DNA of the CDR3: TGCAGCGTTGATTTGGGGACAGGGGCCACCGGGGAGCTGTTTTTT.

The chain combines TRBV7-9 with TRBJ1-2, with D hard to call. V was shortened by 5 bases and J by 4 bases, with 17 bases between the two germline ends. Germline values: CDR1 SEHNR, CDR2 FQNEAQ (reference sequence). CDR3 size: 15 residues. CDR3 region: CASSHASQAGYGYTF. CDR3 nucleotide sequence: TGTGCCAGCAGCCATGCATCTCAGGCGGGCTATGGCTACACCTTC.

The CDR3 loop is CAWSERSSTDTQYF. The CDR3 DNA reads TGTGCCTGGAGTGAAAGGAGTTCCACAGATACGCAGTATTTT. The chain joins TRBV30 to TRBJ2-3; D uncertain. The CDR3 is 14 amino acids. Germline values: CDR1 GTSNPN, CDR2 SVGIG (reference sequence). Trimming pared 1 base from V and 2 bases from J, leaving 10 bases between.

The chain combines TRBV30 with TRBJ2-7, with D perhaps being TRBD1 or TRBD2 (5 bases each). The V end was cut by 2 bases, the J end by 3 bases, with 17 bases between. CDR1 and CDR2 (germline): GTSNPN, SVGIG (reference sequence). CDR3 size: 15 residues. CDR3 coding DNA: TGTGCCTGGAGTCCGGACAACCACGGGGACTACGAGCAGTACTTC. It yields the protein CAWSPDNHGDYEQYF.

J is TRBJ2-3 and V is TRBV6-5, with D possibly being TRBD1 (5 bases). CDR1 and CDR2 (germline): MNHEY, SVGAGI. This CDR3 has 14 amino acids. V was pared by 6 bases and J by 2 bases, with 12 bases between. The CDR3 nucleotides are TGTGCCAGCAGCCCGACAGCGCACACAGATACGCAGTATTTT. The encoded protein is CASSPTAHTDTQYF.